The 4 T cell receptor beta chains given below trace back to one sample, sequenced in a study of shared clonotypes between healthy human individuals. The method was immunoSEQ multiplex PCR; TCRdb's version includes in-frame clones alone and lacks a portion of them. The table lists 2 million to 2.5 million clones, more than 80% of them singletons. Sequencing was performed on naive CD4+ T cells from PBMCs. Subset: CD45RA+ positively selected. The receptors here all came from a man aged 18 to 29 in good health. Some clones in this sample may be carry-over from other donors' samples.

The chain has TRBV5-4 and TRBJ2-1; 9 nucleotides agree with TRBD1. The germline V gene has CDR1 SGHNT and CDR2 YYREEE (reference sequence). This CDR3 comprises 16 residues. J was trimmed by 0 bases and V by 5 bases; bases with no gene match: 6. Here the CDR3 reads CASRYGQGSSYNEQFF. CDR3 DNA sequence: TGTGCCAGCAGATACGGACAGGGGAGCTCCTACAATGAGCAGTTCTTC.

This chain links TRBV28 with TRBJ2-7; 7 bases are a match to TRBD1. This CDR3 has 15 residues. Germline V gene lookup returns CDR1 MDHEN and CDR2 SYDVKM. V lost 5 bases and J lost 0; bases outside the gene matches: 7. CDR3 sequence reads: CASSNTGVSSYEQYF. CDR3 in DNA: TGTGCCAGCAGTAATACAGGGGTGAGCTCCTACGAGCAGTACTTC.

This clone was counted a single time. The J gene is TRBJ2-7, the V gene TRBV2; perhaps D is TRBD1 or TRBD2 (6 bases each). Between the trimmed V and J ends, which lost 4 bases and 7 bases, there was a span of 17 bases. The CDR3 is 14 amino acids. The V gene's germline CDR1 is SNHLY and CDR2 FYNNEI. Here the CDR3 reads CASSGQALAGEQYF. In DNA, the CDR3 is TGTGCCAGCAGTGGACAGGCCCTGGCGGGGGAGCAGTACTTC.

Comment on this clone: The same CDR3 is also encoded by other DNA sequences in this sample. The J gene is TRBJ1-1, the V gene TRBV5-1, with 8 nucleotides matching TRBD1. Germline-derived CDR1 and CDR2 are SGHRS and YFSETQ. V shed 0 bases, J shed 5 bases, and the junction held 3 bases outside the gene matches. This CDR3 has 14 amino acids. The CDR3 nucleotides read TGCGCCAGCAGCTTGGAGCAGGGGGCTACTGAAGCTTTCTTT. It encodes CASSLEQGATEAFF.